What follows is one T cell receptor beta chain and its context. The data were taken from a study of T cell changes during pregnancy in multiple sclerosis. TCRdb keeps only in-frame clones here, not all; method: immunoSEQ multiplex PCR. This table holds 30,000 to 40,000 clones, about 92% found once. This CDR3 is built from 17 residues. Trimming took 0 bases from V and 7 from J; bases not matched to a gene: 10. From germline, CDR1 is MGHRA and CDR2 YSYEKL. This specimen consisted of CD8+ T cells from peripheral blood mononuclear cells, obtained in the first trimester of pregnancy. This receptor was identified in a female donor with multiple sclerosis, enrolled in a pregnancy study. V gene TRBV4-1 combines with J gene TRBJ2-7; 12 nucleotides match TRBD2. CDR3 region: CASSQDLGLAGGREQYF. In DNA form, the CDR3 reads TGCGCCAGCAGCCAAGACCTGGGGCTAGCGGGAGGGCGTGAGCAGTACTTC.